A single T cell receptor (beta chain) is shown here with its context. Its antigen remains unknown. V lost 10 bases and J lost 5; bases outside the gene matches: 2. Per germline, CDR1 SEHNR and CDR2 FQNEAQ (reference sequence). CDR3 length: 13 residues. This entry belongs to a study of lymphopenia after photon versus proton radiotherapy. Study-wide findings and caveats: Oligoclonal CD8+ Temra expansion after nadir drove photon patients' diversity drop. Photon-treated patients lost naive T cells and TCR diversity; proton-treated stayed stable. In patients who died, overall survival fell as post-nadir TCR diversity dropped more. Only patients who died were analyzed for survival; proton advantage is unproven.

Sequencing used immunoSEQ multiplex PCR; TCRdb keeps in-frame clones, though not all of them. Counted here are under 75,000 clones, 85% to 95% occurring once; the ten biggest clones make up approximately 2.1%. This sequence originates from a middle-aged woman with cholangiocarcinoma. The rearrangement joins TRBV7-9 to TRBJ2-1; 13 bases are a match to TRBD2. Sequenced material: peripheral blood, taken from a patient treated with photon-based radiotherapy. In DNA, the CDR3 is TGTGCCACCGGGACTAGCGGGGACAATGAGCAGTTCTTC. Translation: CATGTSGDNEQFF.